Listed here are 3 T cell receptor beta chains from one sample, sequenced in a study of memory CD4+ T cells and cytomegalovirus serostatus. TCRdb's table, derived via immunoSEQ multiplex PCR, lists solely in-frame clones and lacks some. The sample contains roughly 45,000 clones, 78% of which appear only once. Single viable CD3+CD4+CD8-CD45RO+ cells were sorted as the memory CD4+ T cells. Sequencing used memory CD4+ T cells from blood. All receptors come from an adult in good health and CMV-seronegative.

The CDR3 region has the DNA TGTGCCAGCAGTTACCCAGCGGGGCCCCTGGGAGATACGCAGTATTTT. Translation gives CASSYPAGPLGDTQYF. The V and J genes are TRBV6-6 and TRBJ2-3; 7 bases map to TRBD2. Germline V gives CDR1 MNHNY, CDR2 SVGAGI (reference sequence). The junction had 10 bases not matched to a gene; V was cut back by 2 bases and J by 5 bases. CDR3 length: 16 residues.

J is TRBJ1-1 and V is TRBV5-4, with a weak D call TRBD1 (5 bases). The CDR3 runs to 14 residues. Per the germline V gene, CDR1 is SGHNT and CDR2 is YYREEE (reference sequence). The V end lost 4 bases, the J end lost 1 base, and 11 bases lay between the germline ends. The CDR3 loop reads CASSLEQGNTEAFF. DNA of the CDR3: TGTGCCAGCAGCCTCGAGCAGGGGAACACTGAAGCTTTCTTT.

The chain is built from TRBV6-4 and TRBJ2-1, with D uncertain. Germline V gene sequence: CDR1 MRHNA, CDR2 SNTAGT. The V gene lost 2 bases and the J gene lost 4 bases, with 6 bases spanning the gap. CDR3 length equals 13 residues. CDR3 amino acids: CASSDHKYNEQFF. CDR3 coding DNA: TGTGCCAGCAGTGACCATAAGTACAATGAGCAGTTCTTC.